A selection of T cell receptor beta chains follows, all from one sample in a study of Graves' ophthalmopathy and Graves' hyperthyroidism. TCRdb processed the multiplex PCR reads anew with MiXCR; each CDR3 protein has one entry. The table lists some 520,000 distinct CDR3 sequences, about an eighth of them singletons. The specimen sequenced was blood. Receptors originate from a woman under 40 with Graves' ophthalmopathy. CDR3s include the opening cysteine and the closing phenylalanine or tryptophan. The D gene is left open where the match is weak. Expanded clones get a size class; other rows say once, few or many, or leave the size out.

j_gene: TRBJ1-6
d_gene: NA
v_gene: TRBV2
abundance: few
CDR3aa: CASSETPLGSSYNSPLHF
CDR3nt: TGTGCCAGCAGTGAAACCCCGCTGGGGAGCTCCTATAATTCACCCCTCCACTTT

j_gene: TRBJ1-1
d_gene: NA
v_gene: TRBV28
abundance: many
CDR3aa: CASSFTGAMNTEAFF
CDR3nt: TGTGCCAGCAGTTTTACCGGGGCGATGAACACTGAAGCTTTCTTT

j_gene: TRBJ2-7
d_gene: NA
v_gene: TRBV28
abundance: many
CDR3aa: CASSTSAHQYF
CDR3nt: TGTGCCAGCAGCACATCGGCACACCAGTACTTC

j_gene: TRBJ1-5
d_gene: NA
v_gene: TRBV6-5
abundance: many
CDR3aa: CASSYSLDTNQPQHF
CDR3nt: TGTGCCAGCAGTTACTCCCTGGACACCAATCAGCCCCAGCATTTT

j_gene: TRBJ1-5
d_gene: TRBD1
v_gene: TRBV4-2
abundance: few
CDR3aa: CASSQGRGPQPQHF
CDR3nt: TGTGCCAGCAGCCAAGGCAGGGGGCCTCAGCCCCAGCATTTT

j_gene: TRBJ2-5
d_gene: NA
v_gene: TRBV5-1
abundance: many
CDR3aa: CASSGGGHQETQYF
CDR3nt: TGCGCCAGCAGCGGCGGGGGCCATCAAGAGACCCAGTACTTC

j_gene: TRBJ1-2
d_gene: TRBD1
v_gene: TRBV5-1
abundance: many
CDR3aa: CASSLGQGIGYTF
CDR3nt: TGCGCCAGCAGCCTGGGACAGGGGATAGGCTACACCTTC

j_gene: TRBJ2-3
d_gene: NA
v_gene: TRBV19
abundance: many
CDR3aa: CASPERKREFGTDTQYF
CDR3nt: TGTGCCAGTCCCGAGCGAAAACGGGAGTTTGGCACAGATACGCAGTATTTT

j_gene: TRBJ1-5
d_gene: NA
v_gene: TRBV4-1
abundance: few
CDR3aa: CASSQESVEGRQPQHF
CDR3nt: TGCGCCAGCAGCCAAGAGAGTGTGGAGGGACGACAGCCCCAGCATTTT

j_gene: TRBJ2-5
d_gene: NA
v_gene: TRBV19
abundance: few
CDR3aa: CASNPRGPSGTQYF
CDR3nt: TGTGCCAGTAACCCGCGGGGGCCTTCAGGGACCCAGTACTTC

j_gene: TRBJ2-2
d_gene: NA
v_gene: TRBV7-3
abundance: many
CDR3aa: CASSSIQTGELFF
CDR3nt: TGTGCCAGCAGCTCCATACAAACCGGGGAGCTGTTTTTT

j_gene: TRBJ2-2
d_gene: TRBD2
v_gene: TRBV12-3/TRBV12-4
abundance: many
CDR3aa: CASSSSGAKTGELFF
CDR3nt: TGTGCCAGCTCCTCTAGCGGAGCGAAGACCGGGGAGCTGTTTTTT

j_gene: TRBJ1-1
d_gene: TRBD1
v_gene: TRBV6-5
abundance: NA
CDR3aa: CASSSGTGGSDTEAFF
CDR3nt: TGTGCCAGCAGTTCCGGGACAGGGGGCTCCGACACTGAAGCTTTCTTT

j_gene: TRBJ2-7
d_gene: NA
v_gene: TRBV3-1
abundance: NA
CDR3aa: CASSQVTGKSYEQYF
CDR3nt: TGTGCCAGCAGCCAAGTGACAGGCAAATCCTACGAGCAGTACTTC

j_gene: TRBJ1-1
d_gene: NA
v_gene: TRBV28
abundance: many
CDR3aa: CASTSFSMGAFF
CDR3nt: TGTGCCAGCACCTCTTTTTCGATGGGAGCTTTCTTT

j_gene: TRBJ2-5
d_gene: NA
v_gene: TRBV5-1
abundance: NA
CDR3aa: CASSLAQMEGTQYF
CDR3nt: TGCGCCAGCAGCTTGGCTCAGATGGAAGGGACCCAGTACTTC

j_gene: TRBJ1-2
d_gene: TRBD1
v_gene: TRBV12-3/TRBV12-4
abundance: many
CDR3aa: CASSQDRGAGYTF
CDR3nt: TGTGCCAGCAGTCAGGACAGGGGCGCTGGCTACACCTTC

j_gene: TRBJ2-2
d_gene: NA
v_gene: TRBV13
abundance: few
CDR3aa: CASSNGRGSYTGELFF
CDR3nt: TGTGCCAGCAGCAACGGCCGGGGGTCCTACACCGGGGAGCTGTTTTTT

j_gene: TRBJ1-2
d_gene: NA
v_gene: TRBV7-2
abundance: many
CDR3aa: CASSLARDWGGPGYTF
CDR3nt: TGTGCCAGCAGCTTAGCTCGGGATTGGGGTGGACCCGGCTACACCTTC

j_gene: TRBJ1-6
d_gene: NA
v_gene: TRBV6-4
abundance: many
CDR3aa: CASSDSGNSPLHF
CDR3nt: TGTGCCAGCAGTGACTCGGGGAATTCACCCCTCCACTTT

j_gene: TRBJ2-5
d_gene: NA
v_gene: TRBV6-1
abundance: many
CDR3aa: CASSPAGNRLRKTQYF
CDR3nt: TGTGCCAGCAGTCCCGCCGGCAACAGGCTTCGGAAGACCCAGTACTTC

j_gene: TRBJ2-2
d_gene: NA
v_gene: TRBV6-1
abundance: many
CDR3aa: CASSEARGFPGELFF
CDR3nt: TGTGCCAGCAGTGAAGCGCGAGGGTTTCCCGGGGAGCTGTTTTTT

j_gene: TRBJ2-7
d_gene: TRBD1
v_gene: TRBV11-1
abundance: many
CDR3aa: CASSLGQGTTYEQYF
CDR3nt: TGTGCCAGCAGCTTAGGACAGGGGACCACCTACGAGCAGTACTTC

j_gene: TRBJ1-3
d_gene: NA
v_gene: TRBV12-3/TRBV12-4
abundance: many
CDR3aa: CASSLAGGISGNTIYF
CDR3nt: TGTGCCAGCAGTTTAGCCGGGGGTATATCTGGAAACACCATATATTTT

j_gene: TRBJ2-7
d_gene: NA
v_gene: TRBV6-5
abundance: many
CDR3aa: CASSYSRKRVSSYEQYF
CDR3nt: TGTGCCAGCAGTTACTCTCGTAAGCGGGTCAGCTCCTACGAGCAGTACTTC

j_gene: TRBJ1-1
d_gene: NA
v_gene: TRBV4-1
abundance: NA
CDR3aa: CASSQDIESAHKNTEAFF
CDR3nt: TGCGCCAGCAGCCAAGATATAGAGAGTGCACACAAGAACACTGAAGCTTTCTTT

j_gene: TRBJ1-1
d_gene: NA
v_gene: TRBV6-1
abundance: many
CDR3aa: CASSVQQNTEAFF
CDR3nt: TGTGCCAGCAGTGTACAGCAGAACACTGAAGCTTTCTTT

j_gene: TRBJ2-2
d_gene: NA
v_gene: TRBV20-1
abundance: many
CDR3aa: CSARDRRLGDYTGELFF
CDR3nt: TGCAGTGCTAGAGATAGAAGGCTAGGGGATTACACCGGGGAGCTGTTTTTT

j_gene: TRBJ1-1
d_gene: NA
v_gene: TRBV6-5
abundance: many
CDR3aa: CASSFWQGTNTEAFF
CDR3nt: TGTGCCAGCAGTTTTTGGCAGGGTACGAACACTGAAGCTTTCTTT

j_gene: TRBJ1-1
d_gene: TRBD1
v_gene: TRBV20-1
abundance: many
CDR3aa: CSASPRDSQGNAFF
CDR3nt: TGCAGTGCTAGTCCTAGGGACAGTCAGGGGAATGCTTTCTTT

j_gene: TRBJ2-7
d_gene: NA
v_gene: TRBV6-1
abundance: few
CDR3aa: CASSVGGRYEQYF
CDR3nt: TGTGCCAGCAGTGTAGGGGGGCGGTACGAGCAGTACTTC